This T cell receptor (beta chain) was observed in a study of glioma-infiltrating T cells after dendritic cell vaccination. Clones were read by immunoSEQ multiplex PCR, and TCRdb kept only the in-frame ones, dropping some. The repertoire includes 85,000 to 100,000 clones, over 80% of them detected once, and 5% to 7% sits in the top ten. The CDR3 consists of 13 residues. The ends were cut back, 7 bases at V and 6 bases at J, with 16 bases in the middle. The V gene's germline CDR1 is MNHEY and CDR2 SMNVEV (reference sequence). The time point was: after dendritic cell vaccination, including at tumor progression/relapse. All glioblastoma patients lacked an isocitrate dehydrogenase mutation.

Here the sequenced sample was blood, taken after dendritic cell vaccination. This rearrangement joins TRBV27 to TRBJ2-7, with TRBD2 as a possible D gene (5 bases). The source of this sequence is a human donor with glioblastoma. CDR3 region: CASKTTSYGEQYF. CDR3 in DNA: TGTGCCAGCAAGACCACTAGTTACGGCGAGCAGTACTTC.